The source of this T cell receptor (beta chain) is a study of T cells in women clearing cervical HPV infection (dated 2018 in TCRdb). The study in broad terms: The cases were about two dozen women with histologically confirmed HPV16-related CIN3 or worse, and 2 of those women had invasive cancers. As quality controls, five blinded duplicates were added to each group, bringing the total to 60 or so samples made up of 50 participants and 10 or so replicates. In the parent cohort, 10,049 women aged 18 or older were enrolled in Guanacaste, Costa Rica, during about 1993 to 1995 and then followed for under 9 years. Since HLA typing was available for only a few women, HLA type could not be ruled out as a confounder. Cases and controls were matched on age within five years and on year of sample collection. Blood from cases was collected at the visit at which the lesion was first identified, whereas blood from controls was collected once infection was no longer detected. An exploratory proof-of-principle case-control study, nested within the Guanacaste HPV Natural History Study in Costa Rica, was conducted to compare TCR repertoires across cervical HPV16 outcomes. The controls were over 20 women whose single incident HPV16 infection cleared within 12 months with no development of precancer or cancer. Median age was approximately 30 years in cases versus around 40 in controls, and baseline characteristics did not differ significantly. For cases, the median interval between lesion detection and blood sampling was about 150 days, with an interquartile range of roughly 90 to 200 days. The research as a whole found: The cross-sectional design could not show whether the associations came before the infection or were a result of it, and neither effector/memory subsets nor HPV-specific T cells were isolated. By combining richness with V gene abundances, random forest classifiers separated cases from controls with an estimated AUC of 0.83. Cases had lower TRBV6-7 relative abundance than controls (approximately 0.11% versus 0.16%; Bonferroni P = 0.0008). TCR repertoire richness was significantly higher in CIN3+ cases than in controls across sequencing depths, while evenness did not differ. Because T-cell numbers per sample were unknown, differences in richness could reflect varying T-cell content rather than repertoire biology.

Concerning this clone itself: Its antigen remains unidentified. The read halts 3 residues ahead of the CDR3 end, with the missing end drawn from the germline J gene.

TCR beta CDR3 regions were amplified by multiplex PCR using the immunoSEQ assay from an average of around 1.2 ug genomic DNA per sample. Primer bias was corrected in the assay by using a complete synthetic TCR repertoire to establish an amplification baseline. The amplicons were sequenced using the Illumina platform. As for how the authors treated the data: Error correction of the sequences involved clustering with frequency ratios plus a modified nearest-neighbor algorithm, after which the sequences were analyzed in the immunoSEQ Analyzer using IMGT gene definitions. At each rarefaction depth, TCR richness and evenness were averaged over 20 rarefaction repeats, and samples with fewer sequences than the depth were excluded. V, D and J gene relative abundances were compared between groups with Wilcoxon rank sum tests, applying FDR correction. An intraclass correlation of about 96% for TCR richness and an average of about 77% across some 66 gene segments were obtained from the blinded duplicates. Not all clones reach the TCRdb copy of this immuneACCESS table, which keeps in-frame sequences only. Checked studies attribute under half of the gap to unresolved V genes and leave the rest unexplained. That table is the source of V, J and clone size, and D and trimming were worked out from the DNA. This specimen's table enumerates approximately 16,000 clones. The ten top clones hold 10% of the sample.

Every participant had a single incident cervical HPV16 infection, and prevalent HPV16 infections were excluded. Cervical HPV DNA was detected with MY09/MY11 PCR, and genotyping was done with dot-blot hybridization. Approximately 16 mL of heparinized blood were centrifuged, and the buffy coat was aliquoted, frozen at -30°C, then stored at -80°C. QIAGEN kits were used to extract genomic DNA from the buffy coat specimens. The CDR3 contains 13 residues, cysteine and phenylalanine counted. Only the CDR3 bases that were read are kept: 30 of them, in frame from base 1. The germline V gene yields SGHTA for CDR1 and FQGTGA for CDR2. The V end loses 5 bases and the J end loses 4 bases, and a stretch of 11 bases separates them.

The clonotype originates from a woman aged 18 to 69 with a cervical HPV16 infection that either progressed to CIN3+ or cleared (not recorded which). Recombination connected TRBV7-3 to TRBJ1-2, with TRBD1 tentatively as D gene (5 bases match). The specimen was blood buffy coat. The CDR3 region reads CASSPGLSYGYTF. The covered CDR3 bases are TGTGCCAGCAGCCCGGGACTTAGCTATGGC.